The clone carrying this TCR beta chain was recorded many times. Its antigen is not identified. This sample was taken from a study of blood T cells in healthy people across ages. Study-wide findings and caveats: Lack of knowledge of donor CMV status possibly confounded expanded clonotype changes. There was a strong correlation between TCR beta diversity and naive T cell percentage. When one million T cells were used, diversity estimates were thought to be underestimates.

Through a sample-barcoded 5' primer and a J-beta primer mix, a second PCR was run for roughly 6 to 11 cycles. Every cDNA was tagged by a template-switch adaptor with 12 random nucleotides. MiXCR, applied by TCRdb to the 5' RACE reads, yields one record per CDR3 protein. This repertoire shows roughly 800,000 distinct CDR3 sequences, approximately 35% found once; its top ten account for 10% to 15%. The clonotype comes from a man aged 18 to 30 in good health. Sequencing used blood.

CDR3 protein: CASSVSGAGSYNEQFF. In DNA, the CDR3 is TGTGCCAGCAGCGTCTCAGGGGCCGGCTCCTACAATGAGCAGTTCTTC. The chain uses TRBV9 and TRBJ2-1; tentative D call: TRBD1 (6 bases). Germline lookup yields CDR1 SGDLS and CDR2 YYNGEE. V was cut by 2 bases and J by 0 bases, with 12 bases left in between. This CDR3 is built from 16 residues.